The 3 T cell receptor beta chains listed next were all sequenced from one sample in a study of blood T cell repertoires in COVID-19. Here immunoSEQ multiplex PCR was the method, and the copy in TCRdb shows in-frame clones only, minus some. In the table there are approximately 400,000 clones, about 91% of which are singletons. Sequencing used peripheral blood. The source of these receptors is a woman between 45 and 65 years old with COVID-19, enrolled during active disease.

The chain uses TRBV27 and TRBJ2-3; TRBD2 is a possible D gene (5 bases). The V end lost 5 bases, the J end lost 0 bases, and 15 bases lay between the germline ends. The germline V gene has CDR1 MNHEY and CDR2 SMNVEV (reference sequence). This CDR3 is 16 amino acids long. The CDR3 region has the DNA TGTGCCAGCAGTCCCTTTGAGGGCCCTAGCACAGATACGCAGTATTTT. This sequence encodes CASSPFEGPSTDTQYF.

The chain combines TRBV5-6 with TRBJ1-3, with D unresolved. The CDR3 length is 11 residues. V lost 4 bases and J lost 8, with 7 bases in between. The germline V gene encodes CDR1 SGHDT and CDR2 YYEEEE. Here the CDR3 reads CASSPRDTIYF. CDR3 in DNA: TGTGCCAGCAGCCCCCGGGACACCATATATTTT.

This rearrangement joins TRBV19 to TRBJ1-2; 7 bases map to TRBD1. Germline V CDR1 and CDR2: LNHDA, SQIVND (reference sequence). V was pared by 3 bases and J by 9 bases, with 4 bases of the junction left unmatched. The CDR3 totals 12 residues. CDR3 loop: CASSIADRSYTF. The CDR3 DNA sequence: TGTGCCAGTAGTATCGCGGACAGGAGCTACACCTTC.